This T cell receptor (beta chain) was captured in a study of monozygotic twins with inflammatory bowel disease. From its re-call of the 5' RACE reads, TCRdb lists each CDR3 protein once, without DNA. The sample has approximately 330,000 distinct CDR3 sequences. This CDR3 region has 13 residues. Germline values: CDR1 SGDLS, CDR2 YYNGEE. Source material: blood. This chain uses TRBV9 with TRBJ2-1. This clonotype originated in a human donor with ulcerative colitis or Crohn's disease, or a healthy co-twin of an affected twin (not recorded which). This CDR3 reads CASSVDRSNEQFF. Full variable domain (outside the CDR3, taken from reference TRBV9 and TRBJ2-1): DSGVTQTPKHLITATGQRVTLRCSPRSGDLSVYWYQQSLDQGLQFLIQYYNGEERAKGNILERFSAQQFPDLHSELNLSSLELGDSALYFCASSVDRSNEQFFGPGTRLTVL.